The 17 T cell receptor beta chains reported below all come from one sample, sequenced in a study of graft-versus-host responses after intestinal transplantation. These receptors' antigens are unknown. Sequencing was performed with immunoSEQ multiplex PCR; in TCRdb, only in-frame clones are kept and a portion is missing. The data show about 100,000 clones, more than 75% seen once. Sample: unstimulated CD4+ T cells sorted from spleen or lymph node cells, taken before transplant. These receptors were obtained from a human donor who was the organ donor for an intestinal transplant.

V gene TRBV29-1 combines with J gene TRBJ1-1; 7 bases align to TRBD1. With V trimmed by 3 bases and J by 5 bases, 3 bases remained unmatched. Germline CDR1 SQVTM, CDR2 ANQGSEA. The CDR3 sequence is 12 residues long. The CDR3 bases are TGCAGCGTTGACGGGGACAGAACTGAAGCTTTCTTT. It specifies CSVDGDRTEAFF.

This chain uses TRBV7-8 with TRBJ2-6; D remains ambiguous. CDR3 size: 18 residues. V lost 0 bases and J 0 bases, leaving 12 bases between the germline ends. CDR1 and CDR2 (germline): SGHVS, FQNEAQ. The DNA for the CDR3 is TGTGCCAGCAGCTTAGCGACGGTCCACCTCTCTGGGGCCAACGTCCTGACTTTC. Encoded protein: CASSLATVHLSGANVLTF. The whole variable domain, filled in from reference TRBV7-8 and TRBJ2-6, reads GAGVSQSPRYKVAKRGQDVALRCDPISGHVSLFWYQQALGQGPEFLTYFQNEAQLDKSGLPSDRFFAERPEGSVSTLKIQRTQQEDSAVYLCASSLATVHLSGANVLTFGAGSRLTVL.

This clone appeared a single time. The gene calls are TRBV5-1 and TRBJ2-3, with 7 positions matching TRBD2. The V and J ends lost 6 bases and 1 base, in that order; junction bases with no gene match: 2. The CDR3 has 13 amino acids. CDR1 is SGHRS, CDR2 YFSETQ, per germline. The chain's CDR3 is CASNRGGTDTQYF. The CDR3 DNA sequence: TGCGCCAGCAATCGGGGGGGCACAGATACGCAGTATTTT.

The chain uses TRBV18 and TRBJ1-2; D is unresolved. Germline values: CDR1 KGHSH, CDR2 LQKENI. Deletions cut 1 base from V and 4 bases from J, with 10 bases between. This CDR3 has 14 amino acids. The CDR3 loop is CASSPQTDSYGYTF. DNA for the CDR3: TGTGCCAGCTCACCACAGACGGATTCCTATGGCTACACCTTC.

The chain joins TRBV18 to TRBJ1-3, with unresolved D. CDR1 is KGHSH, CDR2 LQKENI, per germline. Trimming took off 3 bases at V and 3 bases at J, with 3 bases between the two ends. This CDR3 has 12 residues. The CDR3 DNA follows: TGTGCCAGCTCACCGGATGGAAACACCATATATTTT. Translation: CASSPDGNTIYF.

The genes are TRBV19 and TRBJ2-2; 9 nucleotides align to TRBD2. The ends lost 5 bases at V and 6 bases at J; junction bases unmatched: 7. CDR3 length equals 15 residues. In germline, CDR1 is LNHDA, CDR2 SQIVND (reference sequence). The DNA of the CDR3 is TGTGCCAGTAGTCCGAGGCGGGGGGGCCCCGGGGAGCTGTTTTTT. This codes for CASSPRRGGPGELFF.

This chain uses TRBV4-2 with TRBJ2-2, with 9 bases aligning to TRBD1. V lost 6 bases and J lost 6; bases outside the gene matches: 5. The CDR3 runs to 14 residues. The germline V gene encodes CDR1 LGHNA and CDR2 YNFKEQ. The CDR3 loop reads CASRGDRESGELFF. The CDR3 DNA sequence: TGTGCCAGCAGAGGGGACAGGGAATCCGGGGAGCTGTTTTTT.

The J gene is TRBJ2-2, the V gene TRBV2; D gene unclear. V was clipped by 8 bases and J by 3 bases, with 7 bases between them. The CDR3 has 12 amino acids. CDR1 SNHLY and CDR2 FYNNEI come from the germline V gene. The CDR3 DNA reads as TGTGCCAGCCAGTTGCACACCGGGGAGCTGTTTTTT. Its translation: CASQLHTGELFF.

The chain carries TRBV28 and TRBJ1-1, with a tentative D call TRBD1 (6 bases). This CDR3 is built from 13 residues. Germline CDR1 MDHEN, CDR2 SYDVKM. Trimming left V 11 bases short and J 7 bases short, with 20 bases between. As DNA, the CDR3 is TGTGCCTCGTTCCCTGGGGGCGAATATGAAGCTTTCTTT. Its translation is CASFPGGEYEAFF.

This clone occurred a few times. This rearrangement joins TRBV6-6 to TRBJ2-7; 10 nucleotides agree with TRBD1. The trim removed 6 bases at V and 0 bases at J, leaving 5 bases unmatched. CDR1 and CDR2 (germline): MNHNY, SVGAGI (reference sequence). The CDR3 totals 15 residues. The CDR3 DNA is TGTGCCAGCAGGTTGACAGGGGGCATCTCCTACGAGCAGTACTTC. The encoded protein is CASRLTGGISYEQYF.

The chain combines TRBV7-2 with TRBJ1-5; 7 nucleotides line up with TRBD1. CDR3 size: 15 residues. Germline loops: CDR1 SGHTA, CDR2 FQGNSA. The junction had 7 bases not matched to a gene; V was cut back by 5 bases and J by 3 bases. The CDR3 nucleotides are TGTGCCAGCAGCGAAGTGACAGGGATCAATCAGCCCCAGCATTTT. This codes for CASSEVTGINQPQHF.

The chain recombines TRBV30 with TRBJ2-4; D remains ambiguous. CDR1 and CDR2 from the germline V gene are GTSNPN and SVGIG (reference sequence). The CDR3 loop spans 11 amino acids. V was cut by 3 bases and J by 8 bases, with 8 bases left in between. The CDR3 DNA reads as TGTGCCTGGAGCTTAGCAGACATTCAGTACTTC. Its translation: CAWSLADIQYF. Supplemented by reference TRBV30 and TRBJ2-4, the full variable domain reads SQTIHQWPATLVQPVGSPLSLECTVEGTSNPNLYWYRQAAGRGLQLLFYSVGIGQISSEVPQNLSASRPQDRQFILSSKKLLLSDSGFYLCAWSLADIQYFGAGTRLSVL.

The V call is TRBV30, the J call TRBJ1-5; 9 nucleotides line up with TRBD1. Germline assignment: CDR1 GTSNPN and CDR2 SVGIG (reference sequence). With V trimmed by 3 bases and J by 7 bases, 13 bases remained unmatched. This CDR3 is built from 16 residues. The CDR3 DNA is TGTGCCTGGAGCGAAACCGGGACAGGGAACATCCAGCCCCAGCATTTT. Translated: CAWSETGTGNIQPQHF.

This sequence joins TRBV7-2 and TRBJ1-1; 9 bases are a match to TRBD1. The germline V gene encodes CDR1 SGHTA and CDR2 FQGNSA. Losses at the gene ends were 2 bases for V and 1 base for J; bases not matched to a gene: 2. CDR3 length equals 15 residues. The chain's CDR3 is CASSLMGQGNTEAFF. The CDR3 DNA reads as TGTGCCAGCAGCTTAATGGGACAGGGGAACACTGAAGCTTTCTTT.

The chain is built from TRBV7-9 and TRBJ2-3, with D possibly TRBD2 on 7 matching bases. CDR3 length: 14 amino acids. Germline V gene data show CDR1 as SEHNR and CDR2 as FQNEAQ (reference sequence). Trimming removed 4 bases from V and 5 bases from J, with 13 bases in between. The CDR3 loop reads CASSSERGGDTQYF. DNA of the CDR3: TGTGCCAGCAGCTCCGAGAGGGGGGGAGATACGCAGTATTTT. Combining the CDR3 with reference TRBV7-9 and TRBJ2-3 gives the whole variable domain DTGVSQNPRHKITKRGQNVTFRCDPISEHNRLYWYRQTLGQGPEFLTYFQNEAQLEKSRLLSDRFSAERPKGSFSTLEIQRTEQGDSAMYLCASSSERGGDTQYFGPGTRLTVL.

This chain's CDR3 is CASSGTGRNQPQHF. DNA of the CDR3: TGTGCCAGCAGTGGGACAGGTCGAAATCAGCCCCAGCATTTT. The chain couples TRBV6-6 to TRBJ1-5, with TRBD1 matching over 8 bases. This CDR3 has 14 amino acids. V shed 5 bases and J 4 bases; nucleotides not matched to a gene: 4. In germline, CDR1 is MNHNY, CDR2 SVGAGI (reference sequence).

The chain uses TRBV6-5 and TRBJ2-7; D not resolved. The CDR3 sequence is 11 residues long. Germline CDR1 and CDR2: MNHEY and SVGAGI. V lost 7 bases, J lost 9 bases, and 13 bases lay in between. The CDR3 DNA is TGTGCCAGCAACCACGGCGGAAGGCAGTACTTC. This sequence encodes CASNHGGRQYF.